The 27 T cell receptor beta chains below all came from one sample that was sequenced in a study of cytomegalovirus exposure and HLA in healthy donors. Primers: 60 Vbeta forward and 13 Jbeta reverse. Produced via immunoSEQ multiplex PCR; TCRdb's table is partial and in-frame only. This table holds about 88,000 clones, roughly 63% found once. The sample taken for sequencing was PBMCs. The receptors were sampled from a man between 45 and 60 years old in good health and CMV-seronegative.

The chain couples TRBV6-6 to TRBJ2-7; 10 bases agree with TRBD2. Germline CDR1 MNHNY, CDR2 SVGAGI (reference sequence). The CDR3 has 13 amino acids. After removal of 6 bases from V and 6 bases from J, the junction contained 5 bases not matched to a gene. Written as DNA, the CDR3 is TGTGCCAGCAGCACCGGGACTAGCGCCGAGCAGTACGTC. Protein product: CASSTGTSAEQYV.

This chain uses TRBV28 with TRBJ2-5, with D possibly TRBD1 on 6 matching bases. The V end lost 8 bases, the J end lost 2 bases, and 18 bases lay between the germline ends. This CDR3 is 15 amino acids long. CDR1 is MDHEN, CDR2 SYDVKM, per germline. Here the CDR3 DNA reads TGTGCCAGCTCCCAGGGGATTTCTGGGCAAGAGACCCAGTACTTC. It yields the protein CASSQGISGQETQYF.

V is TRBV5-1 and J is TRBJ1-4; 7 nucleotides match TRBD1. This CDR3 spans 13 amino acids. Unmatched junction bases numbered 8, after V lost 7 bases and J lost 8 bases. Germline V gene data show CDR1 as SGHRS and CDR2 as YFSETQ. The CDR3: CASRTGVLEKLFF. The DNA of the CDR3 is TGCGCCAGCCGAACAGGGGTTCTCGAAAAACTGTTTTTT.

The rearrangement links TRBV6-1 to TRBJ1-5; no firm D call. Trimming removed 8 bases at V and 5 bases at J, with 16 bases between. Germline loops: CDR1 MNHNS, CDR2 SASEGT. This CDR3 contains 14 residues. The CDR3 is CASQRHLPYQPQHF. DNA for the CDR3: TGTGCCAGCCAGAGACACCTACCTTATCAGCCCCAGCATTTT.

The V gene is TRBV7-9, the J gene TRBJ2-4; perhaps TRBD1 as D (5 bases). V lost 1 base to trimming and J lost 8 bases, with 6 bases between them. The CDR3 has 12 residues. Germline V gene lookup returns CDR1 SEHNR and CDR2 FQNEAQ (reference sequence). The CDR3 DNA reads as TGTGCCAGCAGCTTAGGGGGCGACATTCAGTACTTC. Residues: CASSLGGDIQYF.

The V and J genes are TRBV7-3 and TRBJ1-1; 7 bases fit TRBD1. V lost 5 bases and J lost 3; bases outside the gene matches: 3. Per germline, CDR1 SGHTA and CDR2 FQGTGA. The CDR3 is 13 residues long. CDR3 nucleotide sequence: TGTGCCAGCAGCCGAACAGGGGACACTGAAGCTTTCTTT. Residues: CASSRTGDTEAFF.

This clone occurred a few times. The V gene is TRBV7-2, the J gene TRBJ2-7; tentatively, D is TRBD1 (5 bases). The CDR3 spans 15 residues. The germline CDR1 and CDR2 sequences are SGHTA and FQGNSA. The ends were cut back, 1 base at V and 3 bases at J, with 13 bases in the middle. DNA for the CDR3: TGTGCCAGCAGCTTAGGAGACAGTGGCTGCTACGAGCAGTACGTC. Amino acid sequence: CASSLGDSGCYEQYV.

CDR3 region: CATQGYNSPLHF. The CDR3 DNA reads TGTGCCACCCAGGGATATAATTCACCCCTCCACTTT. The chain has TRBV19 and TRBJ1-6; TRBD1 might be the D (5 bases). V was clipped by 10 bases and J by 4 bases, with 8 bases between them. Germline loops: CDR1 LNHDA, CDR2 SQIVND (reference sequence). The CDR3 is made up of 12 amino acids.

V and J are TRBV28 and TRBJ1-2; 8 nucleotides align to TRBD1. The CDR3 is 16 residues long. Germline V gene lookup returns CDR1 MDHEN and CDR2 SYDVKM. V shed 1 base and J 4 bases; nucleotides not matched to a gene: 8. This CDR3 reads CASSLYSGGASYGYTF. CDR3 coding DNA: TGTGCCAGCAGTTTATACTCAGGGGGCGCTAGCTATGGCTACACCTTC.

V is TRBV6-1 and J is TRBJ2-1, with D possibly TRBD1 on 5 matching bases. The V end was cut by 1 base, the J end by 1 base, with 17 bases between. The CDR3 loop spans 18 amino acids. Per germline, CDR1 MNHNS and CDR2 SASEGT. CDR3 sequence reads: CASSEGDWGSLSYNEQFF. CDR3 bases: TGTGCCAGCAGTGAAGGGGATTGGGGCTCTCTGTCCTACAATGAGCAGTTCTTC.

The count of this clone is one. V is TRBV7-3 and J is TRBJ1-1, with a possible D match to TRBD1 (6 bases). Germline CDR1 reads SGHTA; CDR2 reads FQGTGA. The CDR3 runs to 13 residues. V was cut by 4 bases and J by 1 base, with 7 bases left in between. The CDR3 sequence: CASSSGANTEAFF. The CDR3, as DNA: TGTGCCAGCAGCTCAGGGGCGAACACTGAAGCTTTCTTT. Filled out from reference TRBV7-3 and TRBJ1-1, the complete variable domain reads GAGVSQTPSNKVTEKGKYVELRCDPISGHTALYWYRQSLGQGPEFLIYFQGTGAADDSGLPNDRFFAVRPEGSVSTLKIQRTERGDSAVYLCASSSGANTEAFFGQGTRLTVV.

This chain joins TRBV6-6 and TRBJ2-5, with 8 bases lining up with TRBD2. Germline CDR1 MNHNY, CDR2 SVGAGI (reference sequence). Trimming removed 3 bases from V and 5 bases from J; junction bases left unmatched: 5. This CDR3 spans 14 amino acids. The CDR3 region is CASSYGGGMETQYF. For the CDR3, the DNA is TGTGCCAGCAGTTATGGCGGGGGGATGGAGACCCAGTACTTC.

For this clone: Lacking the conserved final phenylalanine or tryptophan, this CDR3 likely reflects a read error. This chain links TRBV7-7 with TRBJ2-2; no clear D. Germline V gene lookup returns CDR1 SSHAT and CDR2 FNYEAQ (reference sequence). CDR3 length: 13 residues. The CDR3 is CASSPRRTGELFV. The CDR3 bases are TGTGCTAGCAGCCCCCGAAGAACCGGGGAGCTGTTTGTT.

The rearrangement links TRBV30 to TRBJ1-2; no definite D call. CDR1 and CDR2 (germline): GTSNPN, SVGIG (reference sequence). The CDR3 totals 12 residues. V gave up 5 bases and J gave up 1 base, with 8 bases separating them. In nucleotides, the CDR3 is TGTGCCTGGGAGGGAAATAACTATGGCTACACCTTC. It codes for CAWEGNNYGYTF.

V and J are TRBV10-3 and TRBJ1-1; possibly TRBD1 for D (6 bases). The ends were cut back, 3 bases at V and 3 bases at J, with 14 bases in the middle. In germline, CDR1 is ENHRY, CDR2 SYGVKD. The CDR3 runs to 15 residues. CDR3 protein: CAISDRGQLHTEAFF. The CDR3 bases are TGTGCCATCAGTGACCGAGGACAGTTGCACACTGAAGCTTTCTTT.

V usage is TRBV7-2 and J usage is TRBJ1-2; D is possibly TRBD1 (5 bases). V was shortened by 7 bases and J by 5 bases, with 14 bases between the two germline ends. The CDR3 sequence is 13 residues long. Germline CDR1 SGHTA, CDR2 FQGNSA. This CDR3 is CASTSRGGYGYTF. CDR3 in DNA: TGTGCCAGCACCAGCCGGGGGGGGTATGGCTACACCTTC. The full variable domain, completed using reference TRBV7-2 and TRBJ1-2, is GAGVSQSPSNKVTEKGKDVELRCDPISGHTALYWYRQSLGQGLEFLIYFQGNSAPDKSGLPSDRFSAERTGGSVSTLTIQRTQQEDSAVYLCASTSRGGYGYTFGSGTRLTVV.

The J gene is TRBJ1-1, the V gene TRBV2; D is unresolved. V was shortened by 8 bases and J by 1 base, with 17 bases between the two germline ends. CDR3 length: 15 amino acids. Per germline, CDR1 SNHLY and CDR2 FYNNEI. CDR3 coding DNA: TGTGCCAGCGCAGCCCCAGACACGAGGAACACTGAAGCTTTCTTT. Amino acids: CASAAPDTRNTEAFF.

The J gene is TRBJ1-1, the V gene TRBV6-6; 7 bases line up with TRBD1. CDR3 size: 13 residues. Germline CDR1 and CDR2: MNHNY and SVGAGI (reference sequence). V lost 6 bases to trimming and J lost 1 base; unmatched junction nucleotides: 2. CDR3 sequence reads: CASSRDRNTEAFF. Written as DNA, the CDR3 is TGTGCCAGCAGCCGGGACAGGAACACTGAAGCTTTCTTT.

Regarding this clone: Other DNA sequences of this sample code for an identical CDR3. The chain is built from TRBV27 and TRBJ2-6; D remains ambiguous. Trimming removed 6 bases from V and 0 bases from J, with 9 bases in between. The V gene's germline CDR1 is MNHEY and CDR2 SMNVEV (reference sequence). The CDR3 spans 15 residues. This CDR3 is CASSLTYSGANVLTF. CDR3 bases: TGTGCCAGCAGCCTCACCTACTCTGGGGCCAACGTCCTGACTTTC.

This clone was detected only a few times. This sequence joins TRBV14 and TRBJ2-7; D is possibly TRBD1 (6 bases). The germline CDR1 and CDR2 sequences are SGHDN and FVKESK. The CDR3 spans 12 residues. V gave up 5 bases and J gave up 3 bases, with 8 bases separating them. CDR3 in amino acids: CASSAQGYEQYF. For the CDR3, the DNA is TGTGCCAGCAGCGCACAGGGCTACGAGCAGTACTTC.

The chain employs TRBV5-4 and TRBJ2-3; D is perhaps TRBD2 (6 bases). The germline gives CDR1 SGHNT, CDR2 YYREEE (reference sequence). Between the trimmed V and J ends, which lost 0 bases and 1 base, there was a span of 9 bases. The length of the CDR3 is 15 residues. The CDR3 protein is CASSLGGDGTDTQYF. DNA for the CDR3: TGTGCCAGCAGCTTGGGGGGGGATGGCACAGATACGCAGTATTTT.

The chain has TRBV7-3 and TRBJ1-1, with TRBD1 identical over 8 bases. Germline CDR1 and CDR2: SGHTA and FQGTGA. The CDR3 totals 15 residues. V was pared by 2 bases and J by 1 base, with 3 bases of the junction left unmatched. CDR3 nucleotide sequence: TGTGCCAGCAGCTTATTTGGGACAGGGAACACTGAAGCTTTCTTT. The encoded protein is CASSLFGTGNTEAFF.

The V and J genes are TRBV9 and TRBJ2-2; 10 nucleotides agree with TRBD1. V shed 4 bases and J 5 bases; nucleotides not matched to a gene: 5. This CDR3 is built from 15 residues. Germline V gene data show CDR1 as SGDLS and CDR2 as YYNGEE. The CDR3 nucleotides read TGTGCCAGCAGCTTGCGGACAGGGGGGACCGGGGAGCTGTTTTTT. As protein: CASSLRTGGTGELFF.

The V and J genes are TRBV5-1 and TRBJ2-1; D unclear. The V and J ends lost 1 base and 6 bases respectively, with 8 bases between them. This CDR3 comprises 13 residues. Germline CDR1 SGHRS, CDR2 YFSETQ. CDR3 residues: CASSLSDFNEQFF. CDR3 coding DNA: TGCGCCAGCAGCTTGAGCGACTTCAATGAGCAGTTCTTC.

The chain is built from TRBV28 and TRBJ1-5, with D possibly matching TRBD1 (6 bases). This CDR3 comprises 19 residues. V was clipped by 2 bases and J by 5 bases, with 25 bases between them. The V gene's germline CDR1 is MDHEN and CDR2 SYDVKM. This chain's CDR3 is CASSLVAVWGRGTDQPQHF. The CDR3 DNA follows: TGTGCCAGCAGTTTAGTTGCGGTTTGGGGCAGGGGTACCGATCAGCCCCAGCATTTT.

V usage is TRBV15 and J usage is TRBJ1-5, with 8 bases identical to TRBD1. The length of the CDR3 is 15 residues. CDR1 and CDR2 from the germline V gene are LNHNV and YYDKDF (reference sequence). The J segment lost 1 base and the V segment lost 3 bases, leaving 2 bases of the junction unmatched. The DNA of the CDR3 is TGTGCCACCAGCAGGGACAGGGAAAGCAATCAGCCCCAGCATTTT. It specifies CATSRDRESNQPQHF.

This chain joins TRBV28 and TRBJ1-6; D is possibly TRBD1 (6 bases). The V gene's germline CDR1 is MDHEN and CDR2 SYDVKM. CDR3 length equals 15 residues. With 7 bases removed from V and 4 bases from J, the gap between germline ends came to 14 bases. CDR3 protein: CASNDYRAYNSPLHF. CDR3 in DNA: TGTGCCAGCAACGACTACAGGGCGTATAATTCACCCCTCCACTTT.